These 20 T cell receptor beta chains were sequenced from one sample in a study of cytomegalovirus exposure and HLA in healthy donors (dated by TCRdb to 2015 to 2018). The library came from the immunoSEQ multiplex PCR assay. For the multiplex PCR, a mixture combining 60 forward primers for TCR Vbeta segments and 13 reverse primers for TCR Jbeta segments was used. What TCRdb holds here is the immuneACCESS table cut down to in-frame rearrangements. Part of the clones is not present; checked against another copy, under half of the missing clones reflect an unresolved V gene, and the others are unexplained. A total of about 170,000 clones appear in this sample, approximately 78% of them only once. The ten most abundant clones make up approximately 2.4% of the sample. The specimen was PBMCs. These receptors originate from a male donor in good health and CMV-seronegative.

This chain links TRBV5-1 with TRBJ2-2, with D possibly matching TRBD2 (6 bases). The germline CDR1 and CDR2 sequences are SGHRS and YFSETQ. Trimming removed 4 bases at V and 6 bases at J, with 16 bases between. The length of the CDR3 is 15 residues. The CDR3 DNA reads TGCGCCAGCAGCCCCCCCACGGGAGATGCCGGGGAGCTGTTTTTT. This sequence encodes CASSPPTGDAGELFF. Using reference TRBV5-1 and TRBJ2-2 for the parts outside the CDR3, the full variable domain is KAGVTQTPRYLIKTRGQQVTLSCSPISGHRSVSWYQQTPGQGLQFLFEYFSETQRNKGNFPGRFSGRQFSNSRSEMNVSTLELGDSALYLCASSPPTGDAGELFFGEGSRLTVL.

This clone came up a few times. The genes are TRBV5-1 and TRBJ1-2, with D possibly TRBD1 on 6 matching bases. Trimming shortened V by 0 bases and J by 1 base, and 10 bases separated the two germline ends. This CDR3 has 15 amino acids. The germline gives CDR1 SGHRS, CDR2 YFSETQ. The DNA for the CDR3 is TGCGCCAGCAGCTTGGGAGGGGACAATAACTATGGCTACACCTTC. Encoded protein: CASSLGGDNNYGYTF.

The chain uses TRBV4-1 and TRBJ2-7, with unresolved D. CDR3 length equals 15 residues. CDR1 and CDR2 (germline): MGHRA, YSYEKL. V lost 0 bases and J 2 bases, leaving 11 bases between the germline ends. Here the CDR3 reads CASSQDMYGAYEQYF. The CDR3 DNA reads as TGCGCCAGCAGCCAAGATATGTATGGAGCCTACGAGCAGTACTTC.

The genes are TRBV11-2 and TRBJ2-7, with D perhaps matching TRBD1 (5 bases). The CDR3 has 15 residues. V was cut by 5 bases and J by 0 bases, with 14 bases left in between. Germline V CDR1 and CDR2: SGHAT, FQNNGV. The CDR3 sequence is CASSIHRRSSYEQYF. In DNA, the CDR3 is TGTGCCAGCAGCATCCACAGGCGGAGCTCCTACGAGCAGTACTTC.

The chain links TRBV19 to TRBJ1-2; 7 bases match TRBD1. Germline V gene sequence: CDR1 LNHDA, CDR2 SQIVND (reference sequence). The CDR3 loop spans 16 amino acids. After removal of 4 bases from V and 0 bases from J, the junction contained 8 bases not matched to a gene. CDR3 in DNA: TGTGCCAGTAGTAAGATCCAGGGGGTATCTAACTATGGCTACACCTTC. Translation gives CASSKIQGVSNYGYTF.

V usage is TRBV10-3 and J usage is TRBJ2-1; 8 bases are shared with TRBD2. Trimming cost V 0 bases and J 5 bases; bases outside gene matches: 3. CDR3 length equals 15 residues. CDR1 and CDR2 (germline): ENHRY, SYGVKD. For the CDR3, the DNA is TGTGCCATCAGTGAGTCTGGACTAGCCAACAATGAGCAGTTCTTC. It yields the protein CAISESGLANNEQFF.

The genes are TRBV7-9 and TRBJ2-7; 8 nucleotides match TRBD1. Germline-derived CDR1 and CDR2 are SEHNR and FQNEAQ (reference sequence). Trimming took 5 bases from V and 3 from J; bases not matched to a gene: 6. CDR3 length: 14 residues. CDR3 sequence reads: CASSPMTGDYEQYF. The DNA for the CDR3 is TGTGCCAGCAGCCCGATGACAGGGGACTACGAGCAGTACTTC.

The chain joins TRBV7-2 to TRBJ2-5; 8 nucleotides match TRBD1. Germline V gene lookup returns CDR1 SGHTA and CDR2 FQGNSA. The CDR3 has 13 amino acids. The V segment lost 5 bases and the J segment 3 bases; nucleotides outside the gene matches: 2. Here the CDR3 DNA reads TGTGCCAGCAGCAAGGGACAGGAAGAGACCCAGTACTTC. Amino acid sequence: CASSKGQEETQYF.

V and J are TRBV13 and TRBJ2-7; 8 nucleotides match TRBD1. CDR3 length: 15 amino acids. V lost 2 bases and J lost 3; bases outside the gene matches: 6. Germline CDR1 and CDR2: PRHDT and FYEKMQ (reference sequence). CDR3 protein: CASSLRQGARYEQYF. The CDR3 DNA is TGTGCCAGCAGCTTACGGCAGGGGGCGCGCTACGAGCAGTACTTC.

The chain links TRBV5-1 to TRBJ2-7, with 7 bases identical to TRBD1. J lost 3 bases, V lost 2 bases, and 8 bases had no gene match. The CDR3 has 15 amino acids. Germline V lookup: CDR1 SGHRS, CDR2 YFSETQ. The CDR3 DNA reads TGCGCCAGCAGCTTAGACGGACAGGTCGTCTACGAGCAGTACTTC. This encodes CASSLDGQVVYEQYF.

This clone appeared a few times. This chain joins TRBV6-5 and TRBJ2-7; 8 bases map to TRBD1. CDR3 length equals 14 residues. Germline values: CDR1 MNHEY, CDR2 SVGAGI. J gave up 5 bases and V 8 bases, and 11 bases lay outside the gene matches. The CDR3 here is CASRSGGPENEQYF. CDR3 bases: TGTGCCAGCCGATCAGGGGGCCCCGAGAACGAGCAGTACTTC.

J is TRBJ2-5 and V is TRBV29-1, with D tentatively TRBD2 (6 bases). TRBJ2-7 explains the end of the DNA better; the J call may be wrong. CDR1 SQVTM and CDR2 ANQGSEA come from the germline V gene. The CDR3 loop spans 12 amino acids. The CDR3 DNA sequence: TGCAGCGCCGGACCGCGGGGTAACGAGCAGTACTTC. Translating it yields CSAGPRGNEQYF.

The chain joins TRBV21-1 to TRBJ2-7; TRBD1, the D gene given by the table, was not confirmed from the DNA. TRBV21-1 is tagged as a pseudogene. This CDR3 has 9 residues. For the CDR3, the DNA is TGTGCCAGCGGGCGACAGGGGAGAGTC. Its protein product is CASGRQGRV.

This clone occurred once. The rearrangement uses TRBV4-2 and TRBJ2-2; TRBD2 matches 11 bases. The CDR3 contains 20 residues. Germline V CDR1 and CDR2: LGHNA, YNFKEQ. Unmatched junction bases numbered 15, after V lost 1 base and J lost 5 bases. The CDR3 DNA reads TGTGCCAGCAGCCAAGTCCCCCCTCGTCTAGCGGGGGGCCGGACCGGGGAGCTGTTTTTT. This translates into CASSQVPPRLAGGRTGELFF.

The V and J genes are TRBV7-8 and TRBJ2-1, with 9 bases fitting TRBD2. The length of the CDR3 is 15 residues. Germline assignment: CDR1 SGHVS and CDR2 FQNEAQ. V dropped 5 bases and J dropped 5; count of bases not matched to a gene: 7. The CDR3 region is CASSLGLAGNNEQFF. DNA for the CDR3: TGTGCCAGCAGCCTAGGGCTAGCGGGGAACAATGAGCAGTTCTTC.

This clone was observed a few times. The chain couples TRBV2 to TRBJ1-5; no clear D gene. Germline V gene sequence: CDR1 SNHLY, CDR2 FYNNEI. Trimming cost V 4 bases and J 0 bases, with 7 bases left between them. This CDR3 has 14 residues. The CDR3 loop reads CASSGMYSNQPQHF. CDR3 sequence (DNA): TGTGCCAGCAGTGGTATGTATAGCAATCAGCCCCAGCATTTT. The whole variable domain, filled in from reference TRBV2 and TRBJ1-5, reads EPEVTQTPSHQVTQMGQEVILRCVPISNHLYFYWYRQILGQKVEFLVSFYNNEISEKSEIFDDQFSVERPDGSNFTLKIRSTKLEDSAMYFCASSGMYSNQPQHFGDGTRLSIL.

CDR3 sequence: CASSPPRGKEQYF. CDR3 nucleotides: TGTGCCAGCAGCCCCCCCAGGGGCAAGGAGCAGTACTTC. The rearrangement joins TRBV7-9 to TRBJ2-7; D may be TRBD1 (6 bases). The CDR3 runs to 13 residues. V lost 5 bases, J lost 7 bases, and 15 bases lay in between. In germline, CDR1 is SEHNR, CDR2 FQNEAQ (reference sequence).

The rearrangement links TRBV18 to TRBJ2-2; tentatively, D is TRBD2 (6 bases). From germline, CDR1 is KGHSH and CDR2 LQKENI. V was cut by 3 bases and J by 2 bases, with 13 bases left in between. The length of the CDR3 is 16 residues. CDR3 bases: TGTGCCAGCTCACCCACCGGGACTCAAAACACCGGGGAGCTGTTTTTT. Translating gives CASSPTGTQNTGELFF.

The chain uses TRBV5-1 and TRBJ2-3, with D tentatively TRBD2 (6 bases). Germline values: CDR1 SGHRS, CDR2 YFSETQ. The CDR3 has 16 amino acids. V was cut by 4 bases and J by 0 bases, with 15 bases left in between. The CDR3 reads CASSAKRASSTDTQYF. The DNA of the CDR3 is TGCGCCAGCAGCGCCAAGCGGGCCTCTAGCACAGATACGCAGTATTTT.

The chain links TRBV29-1 to TRBJ1-2; D unclear. There are 11 residues in the CDR3. The germline V and J ends were trimmed by 0 bases and 4 bases, with 3 bases remaining between them. Germline V gene data show CDR1 as SQVTM and CDR2 as ANQGSEA. CDR3: CSVEDRYGYTF. CDR3 DNA sequence: TGCAGCGTTGAAGATCGCTATGGCTACACCTTC.